These T cell receptor beta chains were read from a single sample in a study of shared clonotypes between healthy human individuals. The method was immunoSEQ multiplex PCR; TCRdb's version includes in-frame clones alone and lacks a portion of them. The sample shows about 1,900,000 clones, roughly 95% of them seen only once. Sequencing used naive CD8+ T cells sorted from blood. These receptors all stem from a man between 18 and 29 years old in good health. CDR3s include the opening cysteine and the closing phenylalanine or tryptophan. D genes are given only for firm matches. Not every row has a clone size; where given, it reads once, few, many or a size class.

D gene	V gene	clone size	J gene	CDR3 DNA	CDR3 protein
NA	TRBV6-6	few	TRBJ2-7	TGTGCCACCTCCTACGAGCAGTACTTC	CATSYEQYF
NA	TRBV30	NA	TRBJ2-7	TGTGCCTGGGACAAGTCCTACGAGCAGTACTTC	CAWDKSYEQYF
TRBD2	TRBV11-2	NA	TRBJ2-7	TGTGCCAGCAGCTTAGTAGCGGGGGCCGGGTACGAGCAGTACTTC	CASSLVAGAGYEQYF
NA	TRBV4-1	NA	TRBJ1-4	TGCGCCAGCAGCCCCACATTCGACTTTGAAAAACTGTTTTTT	CASSPTFDFEKLFF
TRBD1	TRBV6-5	NA	TRBJ2-5	TGTGCCAGCAGTGCATCGACAGGGGGCGAGGAGACCCAGTACTTC	CASSASTGGEETQYF
TRBD2	TRBV6-1	NA	TRBJ2-5	TGTGCCAGCAGTGACCGACTAGCGGGGAGCCAAGAGACCCAGTACTTC	CASSDRLAGSQETQYF
TRBD2	TRBV7-9	NA	TRBJ2-7	TGTGCCAGCAGCTTGGTCGGGGGGGGCTCCTACGAGCAGTACTTC	CASSLVGGGSYEQYF
TRBD1	TRBV28	NA	TRBJ1-6	TGTGCCAGCACCTGGACAGGGAACAATTCACCCCTCCACTTT	CASTWTGNNSPLHF
NA	TRBV27	NA	TRBJ2-3	TGTGCCAGCAGTTTAGTAGAAAGCCCGGATACGCAGTATTTT	CASSLVESPDTQYF
NA	TRBV7-9	NA	TRBJ1-1	TGTGCCAGCATGGGGGGCAGGGCCGCTGAAGCTTTCTTT	CASMGGRAAEAFF
NA	TRBV28	NA	TRBJ2-6	TGTGCCAGCAGTTTCGGTAGCCAAACGGGGGCCAACGTCCTGACTTTC	CASSFGSQTGANVLTF
NA	TRBV10-1	few	TRBJ1-6	TGCGCCAGCAGTGAGGGACAAGTTTCACCCCTCCACTTT	CASSEGQVSPLHF
NA	TRBV15	NA	TRBJ1-4	TGTGCCACCAGCACCGCGACAGCGTCTGGGGAAAAACTGTTTTTT	CATSTATASGEKLFF
NA	TRBV19	NA	TRBJ2-7	TGTGCCAGTTCCGGCCATCTCTACGAGCAGTACTTC	CASSGHLYEQYF
NA	TRBV4-1	NA	TRBJ1-1	TGCGCCAGCAGCCAAGCACAGGGACGAACGGGGACTGAAGCTTTCTTT	CASSQAQGRTGTEAFF